The entry below describes one T cell receptor (beta chain). This sample was taken from a study of T cell responses to AZD1222 COVID-19 vaccine. Assay used: immunoSEQ multiplex PCR; TCRdb lists only in-frame clones, some missing. The sample lists 77,000 or so clones; less than 95% were seen once. The germline V gene encodes CDR1 SGHDN and CDR2 FVKESK. The CDR3 loop spans 16 amino acids. Between the trimmed V and J ends, which lost 2 bases and 1 base, there was a span of 13 bases. The chain is built from TRBV14 and TRBJ2-3; the D gene is possibly TRBD1 (5 bases). The source is an adult who received the AZD1222 COVID-19 vaccine. The sample was peripheral blood, taken 28 days after the second AZD1222 dose. The CDR3 sequence is CASSQIWGGGTDTQYF. In DNA, the CDR3 is TGTGCCAGCAGCCAAATCTGGGGCGGTGGCACAGATACGCAGTATTTT.